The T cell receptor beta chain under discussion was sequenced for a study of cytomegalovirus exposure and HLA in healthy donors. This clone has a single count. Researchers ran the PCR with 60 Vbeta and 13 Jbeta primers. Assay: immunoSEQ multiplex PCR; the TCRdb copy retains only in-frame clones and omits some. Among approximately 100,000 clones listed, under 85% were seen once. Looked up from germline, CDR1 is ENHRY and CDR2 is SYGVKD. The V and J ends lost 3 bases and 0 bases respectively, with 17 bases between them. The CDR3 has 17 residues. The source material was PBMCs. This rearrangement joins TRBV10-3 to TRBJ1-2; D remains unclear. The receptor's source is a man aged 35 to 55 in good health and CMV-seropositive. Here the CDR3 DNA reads TGTGCCATCAGTGATGTGGTTAATCGGGATACTAACTATGGCTACACCTTC. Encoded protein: CAISDVVNRDTNYGYTF.